Listed here are 5 T cell receptor beta chains from one sample, sequenced in a study of OX40 agonist ivuxolimab in advanced cancers. Some clones are missing from TCRdb's copy, which holds only in-frame ones; the method was immunoSEQ multiplex PCR. The data contain approximately 21,000 clones, around 84% of them singletons. The sequencing used CD4+ or CD8+ T cells sorted from blood, collected in a trial of the OX40 agonist ivuxolimab. The receptors shown here come from an adult with an advanced solid tumor such as melanoma, head and neck, liver or kidney cancer.

The chain couples TRBV21-1 to TRBJ1-2; no check of the table's D call, TRBD1, against the DNA was made. TRBV21-1 is a listed pseudogene. The CDR3 covers 13 residues. As DNA, the CDR3 is TGTGCCAGCAGCATACAGGGGGCGGGTGGCTACACCTTC. Translated, it gives CASSIQGAGGYTF.

This clone was detected only once. This chain links TRBV6-1 with TRBJ2-2; D is ambiguous. The CDR3 is 13 amino acids. Per germline, CDR1 MNHNS and CDR2 SASEGT. Trimming left V 7 bases short and J 3 bases short, with 9 bases between. CDR3 in amino acids: CASNIQDTGELFF. In DNA form, the CDR3 reads TGTGCCAGCAATATACAAGACACCGGGGAGCTGTTTTTT.

The chain links TRBV11-2 to TRBJ2-3; D possibly corresponds to TRBD2 (6 bases). Germline V lookup: CDR1 SGHAT, CDR2 FQNNGV. The CDR3 is made up of 17 amino acids. Trimming left V 4 bases short and J 2 bases short, with 19 bases between. CDR3 amino acids: CASSSRLVGTSTDTQYF. CDR3 nucleotide sequence: TGTGCCAGCAGCTCCAGACTAGTCGGGACTTCCACAGATACGCAGTATTTT.

This clone was observed once. CDR3 in amino acids: CASAIGTNPYEQYF. DNA of the CDR3: TGTGCCAGCGCGATTGGGACAAATCCCTACGAGCAGTACTTC. The V call is TRBV27, the J call TRBJ2-7; the D gene is possibly TRBD1 (6 bases). Germline V gene sequence: CDR1 MNHEY, CDR2 SMNVEV (reference sequence). The CDR3 totals 14 residues. With 8 bases removed from V and 2 bases from J, the gap between germline ends came to 16 bases.

The J gene is TRBJ1-4, the V gene TRBV29-1, with D hard to call. V shed 6 bases and J shed 4 bases, with 15 bases lying between them. Per the germline V gene, CDR1 is SQVTM and CDR2 is ANQGSEA. The CDR3 contains 14 residues. The CDR3 here is CSVIPGTHNEKLFF. CDR3 sequence (DNA): TGCAGCGTCATACCGGGAACTCATAATGAAAAACTGTTTTTT.